This TCR beta chain was captured in a study of blood T cell repertoires in COVID-19. Across the whole study: PBMCs, B-cell-depleted T cells, or T cells were the source of the cDNA or gDNA that made up the material.

This CDR3 region has 15 residues. CDR1 SGHRS and CDR2 YFSETQ come from the germline V gene. V was trimmed by 3 bases and J by 6 bases, leaving 15 bases between them. Enrolment of Seattle patients took place during active infection, and they were followed longitudinally. Assay used: immunoSEQ multiplex PCR; TCRdb lists only in-frame clones, some missing. The sample has fewer than 350,000 clones, approximately 86% seen once. This chain links TRBV5-1 with TRBJ2-2, with TRBD2 as a possible D gene (6 bases). What was sequenced was peripheral blood. The TCR was taken from a woman in her 70s with COVID-19, enrolled during active disease. The CDR3: CASSSGETDPGELFF. CDR3 bases: TGCGCCAGCAGCTCGGGAGAAACAGATCCCGGGGAGCTGTTTTTT.